This T cell receptor (beta chain) originates from a study of T cell responses to AZD1222 COVID-19 vaccine. Study summary: Second doses that came at about 4 or about 12 weeks were put together.

Details on this clone: What it binds is unknown.

TCRdb's table, derived via immunoSEQ multiplex PCR, lists solely in-frame clones and lacks some. The table lists roughly 140,000 clones, under 95% of them singletons, with about 4.6% in the top ten. Findings and caveats of the study: Recipients of two AZD1222 doses showed rising Spike-specific TCR breadth and depth. The number of AZD1222 recipients seropositive at baseline was only five or six.

The CDR3 runs 12 residues. The germline V gene has CDR1 KGHSH and CDR2 LQKENI. V lost 2 bases to trimming and J lost 12 bases, with 13 bases between them. This receptor was identified in an adult in good health. V usage is TRBV18 and J usage is TRBJ2-5, with TRBD2 as a possible D gene (5 bases). Material: peripheral blood, obtained on day 0 of AZD1222 vaccination. The CDR3 sequence: CASSPTGKIKYF. CDR3 sequence (DNA): TGTGCCAGCTCACCAACGGGAAAAATAAAGTACTTC.